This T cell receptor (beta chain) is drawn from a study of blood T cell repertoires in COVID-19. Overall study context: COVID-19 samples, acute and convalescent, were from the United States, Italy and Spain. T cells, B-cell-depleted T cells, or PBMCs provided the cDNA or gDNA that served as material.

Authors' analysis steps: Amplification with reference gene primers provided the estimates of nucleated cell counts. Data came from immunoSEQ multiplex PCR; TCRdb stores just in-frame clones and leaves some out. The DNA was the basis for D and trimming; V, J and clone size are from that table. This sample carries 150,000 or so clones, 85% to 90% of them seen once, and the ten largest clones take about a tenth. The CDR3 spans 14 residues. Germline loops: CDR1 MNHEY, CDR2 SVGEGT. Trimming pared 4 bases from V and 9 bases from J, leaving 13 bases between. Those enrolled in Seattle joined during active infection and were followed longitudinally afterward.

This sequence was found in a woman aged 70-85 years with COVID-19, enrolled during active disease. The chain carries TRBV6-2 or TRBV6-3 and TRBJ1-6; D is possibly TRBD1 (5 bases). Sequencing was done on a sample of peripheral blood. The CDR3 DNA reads TGTGCCAGCAGTTTCGGGACTGAATTTTCACCCCTCCACTTT. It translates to CASSFGTEFSPLHF.